This is a list of T cell receptor beta chains from one sample in a study of blood T cell repertoires in COVID-19. The data were produced by immunoSEQ multiplex PCR, yet TCRdb's version contains in-frame clones alone and is incomplete. Of about 150,000 clones in the sample, around 90% were seen once. Sequenced material: peripheral blood. Every receptor here comes from a woman in her sixties or seventies with active or convalescent COVID-19. The CDR3 runs from the conserved cysteine through the conserved F or W. The D gene is left open where the match is weak. The size entry is marked missing in some rows and otherwise reads once, few, many or a size class.

v_call	cdr3_length	j_call	d_call	clone_size	cdr3_nt	cdr3_aa
TRBV27	15	TRBJ1-1	TRBD1	.	TGTGCCAGCAGTCCCTATCGGACAGGGGGCACTGAAGCTTTCTTT	CASSPYRTGGTEAFF
TRBV7-2	16	TRBJ2-1	.	.	TGTGCCAGCAGCTTAGGAGTAGAGACTACGAGCGAAGAGCAGTTCTTC	CASSLGVETTSEEQFF
TRBV4-2	15	TRBJ1-2	.	.	TGTGCCAGCAGCCAAGACGGGGTGGACAACTATGGCTACACCTTC	CASSQDGVDNYGYTF
TRBV18	12	TRBJ2-7	.	once	TGTGCCAGCTCACCACGCGGACAGGAGCAGTACTTC	CASSPRGQEQYF
TRBV18	16	TRBJ2-3	TRBD2	.	TGTGCCAGCTCCCTAACTAGCGGACCCCACACAGATACGCAGTATTTT	CASSLTSGPHTDTQYF
TRBV11-2	18	TRBJ2-3	TRBD2	.	TGTGCCAGCAGTCCCGGAGCGGGGGATACCTCTAGCACAGATACGCAGTATTTT	CASSPGAGDTSSTDTQYF
TRBV5-4	14	TRBJ1-1	.	.	TGTGCCAGCACCCGGGGGGGACAGAACACTGAAGCTTTCTTT	CASTRGGQNTEAFF
TRBV4-3	16	TRBJ1-2	.	.	TGCGCCAGCAGCCAGGGCCGGGACGGGGGAAACTATGGCTACACCTTC	CASSQGRDGGNYGYTF
TRBV4-1	15	TRBJ1-5	TRBD1	.	TGCGCCAGCAGCCAAGTCACAGGGGGCAATCAGCCCCAGCATTTT	CASSQVTGGNQPQHF
TRBV7-6	12	TRBJ2-3	.	.	TGTGCCAGCAGCTTAGCCGGTTACGCGCAGTATTTT	CASSLAGYAQYF
TRBV7-2	14	TRBJ2-5	TRBD1	.	TGTGCCAGCAGCCTCGGACAGGCCCGGGAGACCCAGTACTTC	CASSLGQARETQYF
TRBV15	15	TRBJ2-5	.	few	TGTGCCACCAGTCAGAGACCAGCAGGGTCGGAGACCCAGTACTTC	CATSQRPAGSETQYF
TRBV5-1	13	TRBJ2-2	.	.	TGCGCCAGCAGCTTGCGATCTGGACAGGAGCTGTTTTTT	CASSLRSGQELFF
TRBV5-6	16	TRBJ1-4	TRBD1	.	TGTGCCAGCAGCTTCTCAAGGGACAGGATAAATGAAAAACTGTTTTTT	CASSFSRDRINEKLFF
TRBV7-8	17	TRBJ1-6	.	.	TGTGCCAGCAGCTTACCAATTTGGCGGATCTATAATTCACCCCTCCACTTT	CASSLPIWRIYNSPLHF
TRBV11-2	15	TRBJ1-5	TRBD1	once	TGTGCCAGCAGCTCGACAGGGTCTGGGAATCAGCCCCAGCATTTT	CASSSTGSGNQPQHF
TRBV19	14	TRBJ2-7	TRBD1	.	TGTGCCAGTAGTAATTCGGGACAGAATTACGAGCAGTACTTC	CASSNSGQNYEQYF
TRBV19	15	TRBJ2-5	.	.	TGTGCCAGTAGTCCGATTGACAGGACTCAAGAGACCCAGTACTTC	CASSPIDRTQETQYF
TRBV6-5	13	TRBJ1-1	TRBD1	.	TGTGCCAGCTCAGACAGGGAGAACACTGAAGCTTTCTTT	CASSDRENTEAFF
TRBV18	14	TRBJ2-7	.	.	TGTGCCAGCTCACCCCCGAACGGCAGGAACGAGCAGTACTTC	CASSPPNGRNEQYF
TRBV4-3	13	TRBJ1-5	.	.	TGCGCCAGCAGCCAGGTAGTGAATCAGCCCCAGCATTTT	CASSQVVNQPQHF
TRBV4-3	16	TRBJ2-7	.	.	TGCGCCAGCAGCCAAGATAGCTTCGGCGGCTCGGGCGAGCAGTACTTC	CASSQDSFGGSGEQYF
TRBV4-3	13	TRBJ2-7	.	.	TGCGCCAGCAGCCAAGAGGGAGGATACGAGCAGTACTTC	CASSQEGGYEQYF
TRBV10-3	17	TRBJ2-2	.	.	TGTGCCATCAGTGAGTCGAGTGGGGCCTTGAACACCGGGGAGCTGTTTTTT	CAISESSGALNTGELFF
TRBV5-4	15	TRBJ2-7	TRBD2	.	TGTGCCAGCAGCTTGGAGCGCGGGGGAAGCTACGAGCAGTACTTC	CASSLERGGSYEQYF
TRBV9	18	TRBJ2-4	.	.	TGTGCCAGCAGCCGAGAGGGGACAAACGCTCTAGCCAAAAACATTCAGTACTTC	CASSREGTNALAKNIQYF
TRBV7-9	14	TRBJ1-2	TRBD1	.	TGTGCCAGCAGCTTCGGACAGGGCGAGGGCGGCTACACCTTC	CASSFGQGEGGYTF
TRBV25-1	14	TRBJ2-7	.	.	TGTGCCAGCAGTTCGGATTCAGGGTCAGACGAGCAGTACTTC	CASSSDSGSDEQYF
TRBV4-3	15	TRBJ1-5	.	.	TGCGCCAGCAGCCAAGATCTGAACAGCTATCAGCCCCAGCATTTT	CASSQDLNSYQPQHF